This TCR beta chain was retrieved from a study of shared clonotypes between healthy human individuals. In replicate PCRs of sorted subsets, roughly 200 ng DNA, about 29,000 T cell genomes, was used. Here immunoSEQ multiplex PCR was the method, and the copy in TCRdb shows in-frame clones only, minus some. Altogether about 2.4 million clones are present, just over 90% being singletons, with the ten largest covering roughly 0.13%. The CDR3 consists of 15 residues. Germline V lookup: CDR1 MNHEY, CDR2 SVGAGI. V lost 6 bases, J lost 5 bases, and 6 bases stayed unmatched. This clonotype was sampled from a man aged 18 to 35 in good health. The sample comprised naive CD4+ T cells sorted from blood. Subset reported: CD45RA+ positively selected. The chain is built from TRBV6-5 and TRBJ2-2; 10 bases align to TRBD1. The CDR3 nucleotides read TGTGCCAGCAGAAGACGGGACAGGGGTACCGGGGAGCTGTTTTTT. It specifies CASRRRDRGTGELFF.